A selection of T cell receptor beta chains follows, all from one sample in a study of T cells in Graves' hyperthyroidism and ophthalmopathy. TCRdb processed the multiplex PCR reads anew with MiXCR; each CDR3 protein has one entry. This table holds about 570,000 distinct CDR3 sequences, about half found once. The sequenced sample consisted of peripheral blood or thyroid tissue (not recorded which). These receptors were obtained from an adult woman with Graves' disease, either hyperthyroidism or ophthalmopathy (not recorded which). Each CDR3 is given with its conserved first and last residue. The D gene is left open where the match is weak. The size of a clone is reported for some rows only, either as once, few or many, or as a class for expanded clones.

D: NA; size: NA; V: TRBV20-1; J: TRBJ1-2; DNA: TGCAGTGCCACCCTCGTGGGGGGTAGGGGCTACACCTTC; CDR3: CSATLVGGRGYTF
D: NA; size: many; V: TRBV25-1; J: TRBJ2-7; DNA: TGTGCCAGCAGTGTGGGGGTCGAGCAGTACTTC; CDR3: CASSVGVEQYF
D: NA; size: NA; V: TRBV29-1; J: TRBJ1-1; DNA: TGCAGCGCCAGGACATTCTCTAACACTGAAGCTTTCTTT; CDR3: CSARTFSNTEAFF
D: NA; size: many; V: TRBV5-6; J: TRBJ1-1; DNA: TGTGCCAGCAGCTTGGGAGCAGTATGGCTGAACACTGAAGCTTTCTTT; CDR3: CASSLGAVWLNTEAFF
D: NA; size: many; V: TRBV7-6; J: TRBJ1-1; DNA: TGTGCCAGCAGCCGACGACCGCACACTGAAGCTTTCTTT; CDR3: CASSRRPHTEAFF
D: NA; size: once; V: TRBV2; J: TRBJ2-1; DNA: TGTGCCAGCAGCCCGCTGGCGGGTCCCTACAATGAGCAGTTCTTC; CDR3: CASSPLAGPYNEQFF
D: TRBD1; size: many; V: TRBV7-8; J: TRBJ1-2; DNA: TGTGCCAGCAGCCCTAGGACACAGGGGAAGCACTATGGCTACACCTTC; CDR3: CASSPRTQGKHYGYTF
D: TRBD2; size: NA; V: TRBV11-2; J: TRBJ2-6; DNA: TGTGCCAGCAGCTGGACTAGCGGGAGGACTGGGGCCAACGTCCTGACTTTC; CDR3: CASSWTSGRTGANVLTF
D: NA; size: NA; V: TRBV7-9; J: TRBJ1-6; DNA: TGTGCCAGCAGCTTAGCCTCGGGGATGAGAGATTCACCCCTCCACTTT; CDR3: CASSLASGMRDSPLHF
D: NA; size: NA; V: TRBV20-1; J: TRBJ2-6; DNA: TGCAGTGCTAGAGCCCCGTGGAAGGACACTGAAGCTTTC; CDR3: CSARAPWKDTEAF
D: NA; size: NA; V: TRBV2; J: TRBJ1-5; DNA: TGTGCCAGCAGTGATACCGGGTACGACAATCGGCCCCAGCATTTT; CDR3: CASSDTGYDNRPQHF
D: NA; size: NA; V: TRBV2; J: TRBJ2-7; DNA: TGTGCCAGCAGCGTAACAGCTCTCGGGGAGCAGTACTTC; CDR3: CASSVTALGEQYF
D: TRBD1; size: NA; V: TRBV12-3/TRBV12-4; J: TRBJ1-4; DNA: TGTGCCAGCAGTTTACAGGGGGCGCGTGAAAAACTGTTTTTT; CDR3: CASSLQGAREKLFF
D: TRBD1; size: many; V: TRBV5-1; J: TRBJ2-7; DNA: TGCGCCAGCAGCTTGCGTCCCGGGACAGGGACTTGGTACGAGCAGTACTTC; CDR3: CASSLRPGTGTWYEQYF
D: NA; size: many; V: TRBV5-4; J: TRBJ2-5; DNA: TGTGCCAGCAGCAGACCAGGGTACCAAGAGACCCAGTACTTC; CDR3: CASSRPGYQETQYF
D: NA; size: many; V: TRBV6-6; J: TRBJ2-7; DNA: TGTGCCAGCAGCCCCCTTCGTGGGAAGCTCTACGAGCAGTACTTC; CDR3: CASSPLRGKLYEQYF
D: NA; size: NA; V: TRBV6-1; J: TRBJ2-1; DNA: TGTGCCAGCAGTTACGGCGGGACCGACAATGAGCAGTTCTTC; CDR3: CASSYGGTDNEQFF
D: TRBD1; size: NA; V: TRBV29-1; J: TRBJ1-4; DNA: TGCAGCGTTCGCGACAGGGGGAGGGAAAAACTGTTTTTT; CDR3: CSVRDRGREKLFF
D: TRBD1; size: many; V: TRBV7-9; J: TRBJ2-7; DNA: TGTGCCAGCAGCCCACCTCCCGGGACAGGGGACGGCGAGCAGTACTTC; CDR3: CASSPPPGTGDGEQYF
D: NA; size: NA; V: TRBV25-1; J: TRBJ1-2; DNA: TGTGCCAGCAGTGAATCGGCAGGGAGAGTAGGGGGCTACACCTTC; CDR3: CASSESAGRVGGYTF
D: NA; size: NA; V: TRBV10-3; J: TRBJ2-7; DNA: TGTGCCATCAGTGATCTAAAGGAGGGGGCCGAGCAGTACTTC; CDR3: CAISDLKEGAEQYF
D: NA; size: many; V: TRBV5-1; J: TRBJ2-7; DNA: TGCGCCAGCAAACCGGGACAGGCCGGGGGGGATCAGTACTTC; CDR3: CASKPGQAGGDQYF
D: TRBD1; size: NA; V: TRBV11-1; J: TRBJ1-1; DNA: TGTGCCAGCAGCCACAGGGGCTTGAACACTGAAGCTTTCTTT; CDR3: CASSHRGLNTEAFF
D: NA; size: NA; V: TRBV6-5; J: TRBJ2-7; DNA: TGTGCCAGCAGGGACCCCCAACAGCTGAACGAGCAGTACTTC; CDR3: CASRDPQQLNEQYF
D: NA; size: once; V: TRBV29-1; J: TRBJ1-2; DNA: TGCAGCGTTGGCACTGGCTACACCTTC; CDR3: CSVGTGYTF
D: TRBD2; size: many; V: TRBV7-3; J: TRBJ2-5; DNA: TGTGCCAGCAGTAATAGCGGGAAGGAGACCCAGTACTTC; CDR3: CASSNSGKETQYF
D: TRBD1; size: many; V: TRBV4-1; J: TRBJ1-5; DNA: TGCGCCAGCAGCCAAGGTAGGGCAAGGGGGCACGATCAGCCCCAGCATTTT; CDR3: CASSQGRARGHDQPQHF
D: NA; size: many; V: TRBV20-1; J: TRBJ2-7; DNA: TGCAGTGCCCGAGGACCCACATCCTACGAGCAGTACTTC; CDR3: CSARGPTSYEQYF
D: NA; size: many; V: TRBV5-4; J: TRBJ2-5; DNA: TGTGCCAGCAGCGCTTCAGGGCGAGAGACCCAGTACTTC; CDR3: CASSASGRETQYF
D: NA; size: many; V: TRBV6-2/TRBV6-3; J: TRBJ1-4; DNA: TGTGCCAGCAGCCAATCCCTAAAACTGTTTTTT; CDR3: CASSQSLKLFF
D: TRBD1; size: once; V: TRBV12-3/TRBV12-4; J: TRBJ2-7; DNA: TGTGCCAGCAGTATAGGACAGGGGACGGGGGAGCAGTACTTC; CDR3: CASSIGQGTGEQYF
D: TRBD2; size: few; V: TRBV14; J: TRBJ2-2; DNA: TGTGCCAGCAGCCACACGGGAGGCACCGGGGAGCTGTTTTTT; CDR3: CASSHTGGTGELFF
D: TRBD1; size: once; V: TRBV7-2; J: TRBJ1-1; DNA: TGTGCCAGCAGCTTAGACAGGGGAAAAAGGGTCGACACTGAAGCTTTCTTT; CDR3: CASSLDRGKRVDTEAFF
D: TRBD1; size: many; V: TRBV7-2; J: TRBJ2-7; DNA: TGTGCCAGCAGCTACCGGGACAGGGGTCAAGAGCAGTACTTC; CDR3: CASSYRDRGQEQYF
D: NA; size: NA; V: TRBV10-2; J: TRBJ2-1; DNA: TGCGCCAGCAGTGACGGGGGACCCATGAACAATGAGCAGTTCTTC; CDR3: CASSDGGPMNNEQFF